This TCR beta chain was observed in a study of blood T cells in healthy people across ages. The length of the CDR3 is 13 residues. J was trimmed by 5 bases and V by 4 bases; bases with no gene match: 2. The second PCR ran roughly 6 to 12 cycles with a sample-barcoded 5' primer and J-beta primers. TCRdb processed the 5' RACE reads anew with MiXCR; each CDR3 protein has one entry. The sample holds some 640,000 distinct CDR3 sequences, around 49% seen once. The source material was blood. This chain connects TRBV12-3 or TRBV12-4 to TRBJ2-3; 8 bases align to TRBD2. This clonotype was obtained from an older woman in good health. The CDR3 nucleotides read TGTGCCAGCAGTTCGGGGGGGGGAGATACGCAGTATTTT. Translating it yields CASSSGGGDTQYF.